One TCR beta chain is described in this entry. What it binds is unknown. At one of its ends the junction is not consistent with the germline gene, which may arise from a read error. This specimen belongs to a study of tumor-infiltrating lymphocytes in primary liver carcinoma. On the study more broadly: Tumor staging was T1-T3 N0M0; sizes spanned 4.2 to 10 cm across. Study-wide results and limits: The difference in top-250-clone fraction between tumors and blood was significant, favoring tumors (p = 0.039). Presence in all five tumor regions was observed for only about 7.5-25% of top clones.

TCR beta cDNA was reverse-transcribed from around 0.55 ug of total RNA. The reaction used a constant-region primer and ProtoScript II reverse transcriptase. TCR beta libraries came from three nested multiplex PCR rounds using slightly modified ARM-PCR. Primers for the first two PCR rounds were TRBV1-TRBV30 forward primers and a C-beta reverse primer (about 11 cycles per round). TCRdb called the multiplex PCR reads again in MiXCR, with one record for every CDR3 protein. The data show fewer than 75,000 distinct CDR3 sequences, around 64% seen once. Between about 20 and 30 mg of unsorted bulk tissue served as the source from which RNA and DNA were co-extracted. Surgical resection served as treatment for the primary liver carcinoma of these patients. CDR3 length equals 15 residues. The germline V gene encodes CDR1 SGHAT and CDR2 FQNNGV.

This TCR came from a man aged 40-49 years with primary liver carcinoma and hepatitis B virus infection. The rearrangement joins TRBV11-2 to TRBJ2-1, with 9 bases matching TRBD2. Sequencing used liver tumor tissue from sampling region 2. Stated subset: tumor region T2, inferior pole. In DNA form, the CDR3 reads TGTGCCGGCAGGTTCGGACTAGCGAGAATCAATGAGCAGTTCTTC. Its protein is CAGRFGLARINEQFF. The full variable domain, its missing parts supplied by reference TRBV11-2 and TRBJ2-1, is EAGVAQSPRYKIIEKRQSVAFWCNPISGHATLYWYQQILGQGPKLLIQFQNNGVVDDSQLPKDRFSAERLKGVDSTLKIQPAKLEDSAVYLCAGRFGLARINEQFFGPGTRLTVL.